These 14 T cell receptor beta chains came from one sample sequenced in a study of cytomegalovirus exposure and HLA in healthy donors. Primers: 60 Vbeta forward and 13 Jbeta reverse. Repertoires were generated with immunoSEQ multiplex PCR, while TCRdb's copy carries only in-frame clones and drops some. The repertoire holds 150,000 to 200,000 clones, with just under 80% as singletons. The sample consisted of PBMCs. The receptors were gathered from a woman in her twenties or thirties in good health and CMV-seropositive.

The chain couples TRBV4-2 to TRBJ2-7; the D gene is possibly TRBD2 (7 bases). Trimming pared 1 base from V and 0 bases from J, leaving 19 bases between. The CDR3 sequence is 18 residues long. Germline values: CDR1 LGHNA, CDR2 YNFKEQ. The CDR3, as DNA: TGTGCCAGCAGCCAAGCTGAGGGGGGGGCGCGGGGCTCCTACGAGCAGTACTTC. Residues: CASSQAEGGARGSYEQYF.

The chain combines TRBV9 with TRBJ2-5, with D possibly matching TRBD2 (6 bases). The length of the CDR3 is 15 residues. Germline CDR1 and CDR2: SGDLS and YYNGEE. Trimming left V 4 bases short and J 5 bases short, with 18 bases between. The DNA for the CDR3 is TGTGCCAGCAGCCCAGGAGGGGTTTCAGCCGAGACCCAGTACTTC. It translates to CASSPGGVSAETQYF.

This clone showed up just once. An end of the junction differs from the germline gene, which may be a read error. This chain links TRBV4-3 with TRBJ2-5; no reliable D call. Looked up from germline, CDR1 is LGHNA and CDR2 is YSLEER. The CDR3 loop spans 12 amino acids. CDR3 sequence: CASSHPQETQYF. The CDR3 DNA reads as TGCGCCAGCAGCCATCCCCAAGAGACTCAGTACTTC.

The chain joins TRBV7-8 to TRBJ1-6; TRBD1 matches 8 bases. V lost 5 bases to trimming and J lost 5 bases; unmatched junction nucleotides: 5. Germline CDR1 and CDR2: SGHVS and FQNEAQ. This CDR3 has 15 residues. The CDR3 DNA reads TGTGCCAGCAGCCCGCGACAGGGGAATAATTCACCCCTCCACTTT. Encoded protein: CASSPRQGNNSPLHF.

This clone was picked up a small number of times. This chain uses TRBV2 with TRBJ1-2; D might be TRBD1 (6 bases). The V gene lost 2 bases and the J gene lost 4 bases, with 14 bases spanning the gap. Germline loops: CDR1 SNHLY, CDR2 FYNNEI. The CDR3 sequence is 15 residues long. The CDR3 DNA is TGTGCCAGCAGTGAAAGGGTCACCAGGGGCTATGGCTACACCTTC. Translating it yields CASSERVTRGYGYTF. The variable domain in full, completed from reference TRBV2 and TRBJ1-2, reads EPEVTQTPSHQVTQMGQEVILRCVPISNHLYFYWYRQILGQKVEFLVSFYNNEISEKSEIFDDQFSVERPDGSNFTLKIRSTKLEDSAMYFCASSERVTRGYGYTFGSGTRLTVV.

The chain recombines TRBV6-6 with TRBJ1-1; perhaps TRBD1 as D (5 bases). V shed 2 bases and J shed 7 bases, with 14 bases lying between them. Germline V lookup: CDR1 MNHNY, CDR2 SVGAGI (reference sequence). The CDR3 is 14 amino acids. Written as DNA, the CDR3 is TGTGCCAGCAGTTACCCTGTGGAAACAGGTGAAGCTTTCTTT. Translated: CASSYPVETGEAFF.

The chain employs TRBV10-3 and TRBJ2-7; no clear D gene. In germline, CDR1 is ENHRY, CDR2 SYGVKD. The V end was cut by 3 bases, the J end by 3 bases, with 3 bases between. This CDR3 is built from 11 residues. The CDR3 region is CAISDSYEQYF. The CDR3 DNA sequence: TGTGCCATCAGTGACAGCTACGAGCAGTACTTC.

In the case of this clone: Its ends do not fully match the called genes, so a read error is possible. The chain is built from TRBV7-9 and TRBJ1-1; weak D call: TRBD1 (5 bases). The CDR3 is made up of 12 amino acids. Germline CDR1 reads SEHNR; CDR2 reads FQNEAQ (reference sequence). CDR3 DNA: TGTTCCAGCAGCGGGGGGGTAGCTGAAGCTTTCTTT. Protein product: CSSSGGVAEAFF.

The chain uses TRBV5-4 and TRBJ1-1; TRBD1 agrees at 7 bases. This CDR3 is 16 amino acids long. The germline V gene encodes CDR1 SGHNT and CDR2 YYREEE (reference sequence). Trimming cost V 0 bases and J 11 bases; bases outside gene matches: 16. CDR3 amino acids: CASSLGGTGPGTAAFF. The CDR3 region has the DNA TGTGCCAGCAGCTTGGGGGGCACAGGGCCAGGGACAGCGGCTTTCTTT. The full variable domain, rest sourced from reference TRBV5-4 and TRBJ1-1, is ETGVTQSPTHLIKTRGQQVTLRCSSQSGHNTVSWYQQALGQGPQFIFQYYREEENGRGNFPPRFSGLQFPNYSSELNVNALELDDSALYLCASSLGGTGPGTAAFFGQGTRLTVV.

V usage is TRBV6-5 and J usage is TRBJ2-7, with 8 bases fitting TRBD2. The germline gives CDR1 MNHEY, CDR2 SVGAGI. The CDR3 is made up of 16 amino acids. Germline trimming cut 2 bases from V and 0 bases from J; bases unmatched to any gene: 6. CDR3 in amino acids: CASSYNTGTSSYEQYF. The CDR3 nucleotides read TGTGCCAGCAGTTACAACACCGGGACTAGCTCCTACGAGCAGTACTTC.

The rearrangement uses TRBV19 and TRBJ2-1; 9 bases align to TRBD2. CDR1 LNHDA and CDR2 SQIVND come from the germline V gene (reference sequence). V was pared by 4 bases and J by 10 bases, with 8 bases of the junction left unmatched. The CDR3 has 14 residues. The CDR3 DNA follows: TGTGCCAGTAGTAAGGCGGGGGGGCCGCGGGAGCAGTTCTTC. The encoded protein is CASSKAGGPREQFF.

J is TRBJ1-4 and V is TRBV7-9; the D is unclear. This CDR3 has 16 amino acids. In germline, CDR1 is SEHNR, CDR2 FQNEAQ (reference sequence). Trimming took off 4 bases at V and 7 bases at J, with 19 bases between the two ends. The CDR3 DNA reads TGTGCCAGCAGCTCGATGGAGCAAAGATCGCGTGAAAAACTGTTTTTT. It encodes CASSSMEQRSREKLFF.

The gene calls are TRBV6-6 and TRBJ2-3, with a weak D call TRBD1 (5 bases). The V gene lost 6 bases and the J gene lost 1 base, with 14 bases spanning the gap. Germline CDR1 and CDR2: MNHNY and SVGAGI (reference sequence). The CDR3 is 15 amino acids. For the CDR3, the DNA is TGTGCCAGCAGACAACAGGTTAAGCGCACAGATACGCAGTATTTT. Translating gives CASRQQVKRTDTQYF.

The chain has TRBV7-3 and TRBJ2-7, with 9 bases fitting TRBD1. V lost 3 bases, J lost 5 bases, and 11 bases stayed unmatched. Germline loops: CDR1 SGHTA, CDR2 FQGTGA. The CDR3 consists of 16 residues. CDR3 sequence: CASSLAPGQGSNEQYF. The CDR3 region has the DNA TGTGCCAGCAGCTTGGCCCCCGGACAGGGGTCCAACGAGCAGTACTTC.